These 20 T cell receptor beta chains came from one sample sequenced in a study of blood T cell repertoires in COVID-19. Produced via immunoSEQ multiplex PCR; TCRdb's table is partial and in-frame only. Of 120,000 or so clones listed, just over 75% are singletons. Sequenced sample: peripheral blood. These receptors all stem from a woman of 80 years or more with acute or convalescent COVID-19.

The chain carries TRBV6-5 and TRBJ1-2; D not certain. Germline lookup yields CDR1 MNHEY and CDR2 SVGAGI. V lost 0 bases and J 3 bases, leaving 8 bases between the germline ends. The CDR3 contains 14 residues. This CDR3 is CASSYSGSYYGYTF. The DNA of the CDR3 is TGTGCCAGCAGTTACTCGGGGAGTTACTATGGCTACACCTTC.

V is TRBV6-6 and J is TRBJ1-2; possible D gene TRBD1, 6 bases. V was trimmed by 6 bases and J by 4 bases, leaving 15 bases between them. The germline gives CDR1 MNHNY, CDR2 SVGAGI (reference sequence). The CDR3 spans 14 residues. The CDR3 region is CASRETGLFYGYTF. DNA for the CDR3: TGTGCCAGCAGGGAGACAGGCCTCTTCTATGGCTACACCTTC.

The chain carries TRBV5-4 and TRBJ2-1, with 7 bases fitting TRBD2. CDR3 length: 13 residues. Germline V CDR1 and CDR2: SGHNT, YYREEE (reference sequence). V lost 3 bases, J lost 4 bases, and 1 base stayed unmatched. The CDR3 spells CASSSSGYNEQFF. The CDR3 region has the DNA TGTGCCAGCAGCTCTAGCGGTTACAATGAGCAGTTCTTC.

The CDR3 bases are TGTGCCAGCCGGACAGCCTACGAGCAGTACTTC. Translation gives CASRTAYEQYF. The chain recombines TRBV28 with TRBJ2-7, with a possible D match to TRBD1 (6 bases). This CDR3 contains 11 residues. Germline loops: CDR1 MDHEN, CDR2 SYDVKM. The V end lost 8 bases, the J end lost 2 bases, and 7 bases lay between the germline ends.

Remarks on this clone: The identical CDR3 is also encoded by other nucleotide sequences in the sample. The V gene is TRBV5-1, the J gene TRBJ1-2, with D tentatively TRBD1 (5 bases). The CDR3 length is 13 residues. V dropped 1 base and J dropped 6 bases, with 10 bases sitting between them. CDR1 and CDR2 from the germline V gene are SGHRS and YFSETQ. Here the CDR3 reads CASSLTGEDGYTF. CDR3 DNA: TGCGCCAGCAGCTTGACAGGCGAGGATGGCTACACCTTC.

The J gene is TRBJ2-6, the V gene TRBV5-1; D possibly corresponds to TRBD2 (5 bases). V lost 2 bases, J lost 0 bases, and 18 bases lay in between. Germline CDR1 reads SGHRS; CDR2 reads YFSETQ. This CDR3 has 19 amino acids. The CDR3 DNA is TGCGCCAGCAGCTTACTACTAGTGTCCTTAAGCTCTGGGGCCAACGTCCTGACTTTC. It specifies CASSLLLVSLSSGANVLTF. Drawing the rest from reference TRBV5-1 and TRBJ2-6, the complete variable domain is KAGVTQTPRYLIKTRGQQVTLSCSPISGHRSVSWYQQTPGQGLQFLFEYFSETQRNKGNFPGRFSGRQFSNSRSEMNVSTLELGDSALYLCASSLLLVSLSSGANVLTFGAGSRLTVL.

This sequence joins TRBV3-1 (or the pseudogene TRBV3-2) and TRBJ1-3; D not certain. V was clipped by 3 bases and J by 1 base, with 10 bases between them. Germline assignment: CDR1 LGHDT and CDR2 YNNKEL (reference sequence). The CDR3 spans 15 residues. This CDR3 is CASSHGPGSGNTIYF. CDR3 sequence (DNA): TGTGCCAGCAGCCATGGGCCGGGATCTGGAAACACCATATATTTT.

Points on this clone: One end of the junction varies from germline; a read error may be responsible. This chain links TRBV10-1 with TRBJ1-1; 9 bases fit TRBD1. Germline values: CDR1 WNHNN, CDR2 SYGVQD (reference sequence). CDR3 length: 13 amino acids. The CDR3 DNA reads as TGCGCCAGCAATGAGGGACAGGGAACTGAAGCTTTCTTT. Protein: CASNEGQGTEAFF.

V and J are TRBV27 and TRBJ2-1; 12 bases match TRBD1. The germline CDR1 and CDR2 sequences are MNHEY and SMNVEV (reference sequence). Trimming at V came to 4 bases and at J to 2 bases, leaving 9 bases not matched to a gene. The CDR3 length is 18 residues. CDR3 region: CASSSGPGTGGTYNEQFF. CDR3 coding DNA: TGTGCCAGCAGTTCTGGACCCGGGACAGGGGGCACCTACAATGAGCAGTTCTTC.

This chain connects TRBV6-1 to TRBJ1-2; 7 nucleotides match TRBD1. The germline V gene has CDR1 MNHNS and CDR2 SASEGT. The CDR3 runs to 16 residues. The J segment lost 6 bases and the V segment lost 1 base, leaving 11 bases of the junction unmatched. The CDR3 nucleotides read TGTGCCAGCAGTGAAGGGCACGTGGCAGGGGGTAATGGCTACACCTTC. Translated, it gives CASSEGHVAGGNGYTF.

The chain combines TRBV30 with TRBJ2-5; the match to TRBD1 covers 8 bases. The length of the CDR3 is 12 residues. The J segment lost 5 bases and the V segment lost 5 bases, leaving 4 bases of the junction unmatched. Looked up from germline, CDR1 is GTSNPN and CDR2 is SVGIG (reference sequence). The CDR3 protein is CAWQGAWETQYF. The DNA of the CDR3 is TGTGCCTGGCAGGGGGCATGGGAGACCCAGTACTTC.

In its sample, this clone was seen a few times. The chain has TRBV7-9 and TRBJ1-1; 11 bases line up with TRBD1. CDR1 and CDR2 from the germline V gene are SEHNR and FQNEAQ (reference sequence). J was trimmed by 10 bases and V by 8 bases; bases with no gene match: 9. CDR3 size: 13 residues. CDR3 sequence (DNA): TGTGCCAGCGCCGCGGGACAGGGGGTGATAGCTTTCTTT. It is translated as CASAAGQGVIAFF. The full variable domain, rest sourced from reference TRBV7-9 and TRBJ1-1, is DTGVSQNPRHKITKRGQNVTFRCDPISEHNRLYWYRQTLGQGPEFLTYFQNEAQLEKSRLLSDRFSAERPKGSFSTLEIQRTEQGDSAMYLCASAAGQGVIAFFGQGTRLTVV.

The rearrangement links TRBV6-4 to TRBJ1-1; 8 nucleotides agree with TRBD1. From germline, CDR1 is MRHNA and CDR2 SNTAGT. CDR3 length equals 14 residues. Trimming cost V 6 bases and J 1 base; bases outside gene matches: 4. CDR3 in amino acids: CASSSGQGNTEAFF. The CDR3, as DNA: TGTGCCAGCAGCTCCGGACAGGGGAACACTGAAGCTTTCTTT.

The chain uses TRBV19 and TRBJ2-5; TRBD2 agrees at 8 bases. There are 18 residues in the CDR3. V dropped 4 bases and J dropped 7; count of bases not matched to a gene: 20. Germline V gene sequence: CDR1 LNHDA, CDR2 SQIVND (reference sequence). The CDR3 DNA follows: TGTGCCAGTAGTACTTTGACGGGATCGGGGGGGGCCCTTAGGACCCAGTACTTC. This encodes CASSTLTGSGGALRTQYF.

The chain uses TRBV18 and TRBJ1-4; D is undetermined. The CDR3 covers 15 residues. V was clipped by 2 bases and J by 8 bases, with 15 bases between them. Germline V gives CDR1 KGHSH, CDR2 LQKENI. This chain's CDR3 is CASSPGLMGGEKLFF. As DNA, the CDR3 is TGTGCCAGCTCACCAGGCCTCATGGGAGGGGAAAAACTGTTTTTT.

The chain is built from TRBV5-5 and TRBJ1-1; possible D gene TRBD1, 6 bases. CDR3 length equals 13 residues. Deletions cut 3 bases from V and 6 bases from J, with 12 bases between. Looked up from germline, CDR1 is SGHKS and CDR2 is YYEKEE (reference sequence). The CDR3 protein is CASSSGTLAEAFF. The CDR3 coding sequence is TGTGCCAGCAGCTCAGGGACATTAGCTGAAGCTTTCTTT.

The CDR3 DNA sequence: TGTGCCAGCAGCCAGGGGACTAGCAGGGGGCTTGTCGATACGCAGTATTTT. Translated: CASSQGTSRGLVDTQYF. V is TRBV4-2 and J is TRBJ2-3, with TRBD2 as a possible D gene (9 bases). Per germline, CDR1 LGHNA and CDR2 YNFKEQ. CDR3 length: 17 residues. Trimming took 3 bases from V and 6 from J, leaving 22 bases between them.

This clone has a single count. The V gene is TRBV4-2, the J gene TRBJ2-1, with 13 bases fitting TRBD2. Trimming removed 3 bases from V and 7 bases from J; junction bases left unmatched: 9. The CDR3 is 17 residues long. Germline V gives CDR1 LGHNA, CDR2 YNFKEQ. CDR3 loop: CASSQLTSGGGRNEQFF. The DNA of the CDR3 is TGTGCCAGCAGCCAGCTTACTAGCGGGGGGGGTAGGAATGAGCAGTTCTTC.

The chain combines TRBV21-1 with TRBJ2-4; the table gives TRBD1 as D, unverified against the DNA. TRBV21-1 is reported as a pseudogene. This CDR3 comprises 16 residues. CDR3 in amino acids: CASSKTAMIAKNIQYF. DNA for the CDR3: TGTGCCAGCAGCAAGACAGCTATGATAGCCAAAAACATTCAGTACTTC.

This chain connects TRBV6-5 to TRBJ1-6, with a possible D match to TRBD1 (6 bases). Germline V CDR1 and CDR2: MNHEY, SVGAGI. This CDR3 comprises 14 residues. The V and J ends lost 2 bases and 7 bases respectively, with 9 bases between them. CDR3 sequence: CASSYGGGNSPLHF. The CDR3, as DNA: TGTGCCAGCAGTTACGGGGGGGGCAATTCACCCCTCCACTTT.